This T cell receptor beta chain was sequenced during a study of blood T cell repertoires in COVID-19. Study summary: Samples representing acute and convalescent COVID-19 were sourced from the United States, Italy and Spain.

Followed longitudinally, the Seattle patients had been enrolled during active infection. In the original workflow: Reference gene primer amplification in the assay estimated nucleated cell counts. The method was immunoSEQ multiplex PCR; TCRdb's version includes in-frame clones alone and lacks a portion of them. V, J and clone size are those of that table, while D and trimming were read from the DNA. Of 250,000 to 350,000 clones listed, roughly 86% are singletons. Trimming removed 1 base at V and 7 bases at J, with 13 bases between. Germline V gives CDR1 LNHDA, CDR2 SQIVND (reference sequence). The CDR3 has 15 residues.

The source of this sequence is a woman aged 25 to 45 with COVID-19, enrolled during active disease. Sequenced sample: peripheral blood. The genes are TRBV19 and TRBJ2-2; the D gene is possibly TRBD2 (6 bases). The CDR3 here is CASSIARGSGGELFF. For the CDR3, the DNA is TGTGCCAGTAGTATAGCCCGGGGGTCTGGCGGGGAGCTGTTTTTT. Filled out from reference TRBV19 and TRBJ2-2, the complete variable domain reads DGGITQSPKYLFRKEGQNVTLSCEQNLNHDAMYWYRQDPGQGLRLIYYSQIVNDFQKGDIAEGYSVSREKKESFPLTVTSAQKNPTAFYLCASSIARGSGGELFFGEGSRLTVL.